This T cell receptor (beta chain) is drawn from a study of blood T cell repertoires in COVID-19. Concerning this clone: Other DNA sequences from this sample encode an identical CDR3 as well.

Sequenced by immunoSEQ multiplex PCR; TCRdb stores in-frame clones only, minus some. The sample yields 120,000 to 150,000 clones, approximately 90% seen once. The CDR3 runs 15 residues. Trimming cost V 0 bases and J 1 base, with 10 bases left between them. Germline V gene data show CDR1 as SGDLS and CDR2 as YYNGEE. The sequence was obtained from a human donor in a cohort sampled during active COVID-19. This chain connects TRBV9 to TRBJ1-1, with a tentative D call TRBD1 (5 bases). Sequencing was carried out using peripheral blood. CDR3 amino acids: CASSVDPGQNTEAFF. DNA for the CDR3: TGTGCCAGCAGCGTAGACCCAGGGCAGAACACTGAAGCTTTCTTT.